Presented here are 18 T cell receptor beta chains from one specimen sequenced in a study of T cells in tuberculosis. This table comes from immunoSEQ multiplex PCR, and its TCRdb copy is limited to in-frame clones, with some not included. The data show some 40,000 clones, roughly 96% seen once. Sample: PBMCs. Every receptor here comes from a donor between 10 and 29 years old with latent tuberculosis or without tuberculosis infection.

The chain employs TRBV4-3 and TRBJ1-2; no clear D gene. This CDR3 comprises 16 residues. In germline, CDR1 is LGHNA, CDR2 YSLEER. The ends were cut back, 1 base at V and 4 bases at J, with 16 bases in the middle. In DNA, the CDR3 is TGCGCCAGCAGCCAAGGTCCTTCGTTTTTAGTCTATGGCTACACCTTC. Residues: CASSQGPSFLVYGYTF.

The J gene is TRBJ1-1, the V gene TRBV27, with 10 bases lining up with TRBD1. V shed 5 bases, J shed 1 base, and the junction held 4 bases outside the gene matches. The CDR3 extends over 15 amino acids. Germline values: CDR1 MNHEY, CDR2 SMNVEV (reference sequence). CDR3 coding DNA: TGTGCCAGCAGTGCTTGGACAGGGGGGAACACTGAAGCTTTCTTT. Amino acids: CASSAWTGGNTEAFF.

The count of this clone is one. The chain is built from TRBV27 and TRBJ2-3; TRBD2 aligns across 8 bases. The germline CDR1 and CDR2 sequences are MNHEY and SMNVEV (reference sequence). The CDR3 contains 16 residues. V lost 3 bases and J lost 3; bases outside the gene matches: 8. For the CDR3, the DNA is TGTGCCAGCAGTTTCGAGGGGACTAGTTCGACAGATACGCAGTATTTT. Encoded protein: CASSFEGTSSTDTQYF.

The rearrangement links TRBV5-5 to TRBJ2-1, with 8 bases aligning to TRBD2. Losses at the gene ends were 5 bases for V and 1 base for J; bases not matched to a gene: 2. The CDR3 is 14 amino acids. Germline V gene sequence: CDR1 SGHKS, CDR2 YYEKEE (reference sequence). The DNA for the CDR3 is TGTGCCAGCAGAGTAGCGGGATCCTACAATGAGCAGTTCTTC. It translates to CASRVAGSYNEQFF.

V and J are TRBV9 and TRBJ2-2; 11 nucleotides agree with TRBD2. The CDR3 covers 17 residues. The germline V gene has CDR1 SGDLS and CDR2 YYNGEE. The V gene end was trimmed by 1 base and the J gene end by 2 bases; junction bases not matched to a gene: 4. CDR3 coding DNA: TGTGCCAGCAGCGTATTTAGCGGGGGGGCCAACACCGGGGAGCTGTTTTTT. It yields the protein CASSVFSGGANTGELFF.

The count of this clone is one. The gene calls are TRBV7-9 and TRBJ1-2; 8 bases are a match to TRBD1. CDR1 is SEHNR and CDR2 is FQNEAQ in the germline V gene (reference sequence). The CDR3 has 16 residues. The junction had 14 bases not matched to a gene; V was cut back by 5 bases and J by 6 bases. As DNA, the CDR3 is TGTGCCAGCAGCCTCCTGCCGGGACAGGACAGTAATGGCTACACCTTC. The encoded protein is CASSLLPGQDSNGYTF.

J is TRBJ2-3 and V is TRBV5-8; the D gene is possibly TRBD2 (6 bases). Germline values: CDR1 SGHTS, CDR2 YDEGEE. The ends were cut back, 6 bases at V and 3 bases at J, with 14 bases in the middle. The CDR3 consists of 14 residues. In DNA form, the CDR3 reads TGTGCCAGCACCAAATATGGGAGGACAGATACGCAGTATTTT. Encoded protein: CASTKYGRTDTQYF.

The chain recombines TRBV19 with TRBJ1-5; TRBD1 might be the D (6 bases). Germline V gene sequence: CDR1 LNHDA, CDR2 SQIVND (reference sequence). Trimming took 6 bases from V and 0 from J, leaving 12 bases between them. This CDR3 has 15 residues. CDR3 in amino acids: CASSKSGVSNQPQHF. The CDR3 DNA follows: TGTGCCAGTAGCAAATCAGGGGTTAGCAATCAGCCCCAGCATTTT.

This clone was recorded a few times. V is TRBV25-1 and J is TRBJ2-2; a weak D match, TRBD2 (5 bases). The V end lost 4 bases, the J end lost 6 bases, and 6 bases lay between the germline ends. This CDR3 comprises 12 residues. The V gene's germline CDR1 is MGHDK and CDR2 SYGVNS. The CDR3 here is CASSGGSGELFF. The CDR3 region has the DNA TGTGCCAGCAGTGGAGGGTCCGGGGAGCTGTTTTTT.

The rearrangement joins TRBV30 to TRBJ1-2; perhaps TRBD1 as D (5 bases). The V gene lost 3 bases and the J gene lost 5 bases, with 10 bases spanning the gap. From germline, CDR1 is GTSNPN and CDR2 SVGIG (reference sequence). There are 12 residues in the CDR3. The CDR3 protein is CAWRLGTYGYTF. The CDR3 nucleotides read TGTGCCTGGAGACTAGGGACTTATGGCTACACCTTC.

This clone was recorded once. CDR3 bases: TGTGCCAGCAGTTTATTAGCGGGGGGGCTTTCAGAGACCCAGTACTTC. It translates to CASSLLAGGLSETQYF. The chain links TRBV28 to TRBJ2-5; 11 bases align to TRBD2. The germline gives CDR1 MDHEN, CDR2 SYDVKM. V gave up 1 base and J gave up 4 bases; unmatched junction bases: 5. This CDR3 contains 16 residues. The full variable domain, its missing parts supplied by reference TRBV28 and TRBJ2-5, is DVKVTQSSRYLVKRTGEKVFLECVQDMDHENMFWYRQDPGLGLRLIYFSYDVKMKEKGDIPEGYSVSREKKERFSLILESASTNQTSMYLCASSLLAGGLSETQYFGPGTRLLVL.

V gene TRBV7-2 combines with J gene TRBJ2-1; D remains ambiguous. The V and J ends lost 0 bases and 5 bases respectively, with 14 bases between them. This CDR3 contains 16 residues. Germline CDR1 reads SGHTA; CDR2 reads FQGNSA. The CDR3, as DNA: TGTGCCAGCAGCTTAGCTGTGGCCAGGTTGAACAATGAGCAGTTCTTC. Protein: CASSLAVARLNNEQFF.

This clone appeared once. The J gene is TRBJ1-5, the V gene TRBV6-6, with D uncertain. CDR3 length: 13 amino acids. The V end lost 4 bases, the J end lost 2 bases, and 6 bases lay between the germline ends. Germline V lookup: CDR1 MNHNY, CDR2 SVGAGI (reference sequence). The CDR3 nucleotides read TGTGCCAGCAGTTTCGAGGGCAATCAGCCCCAGCATTTT. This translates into CASSFEGNQPQHF.

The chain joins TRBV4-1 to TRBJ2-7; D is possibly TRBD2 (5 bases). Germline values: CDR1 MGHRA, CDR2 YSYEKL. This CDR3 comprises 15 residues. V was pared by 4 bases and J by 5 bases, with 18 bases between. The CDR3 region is CASSPPFRGFNEQYF. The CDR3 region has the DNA TGCGCCAGCAGCCCTCCCTTCCGGGGTTTTAACGAGCAGTACTTC.

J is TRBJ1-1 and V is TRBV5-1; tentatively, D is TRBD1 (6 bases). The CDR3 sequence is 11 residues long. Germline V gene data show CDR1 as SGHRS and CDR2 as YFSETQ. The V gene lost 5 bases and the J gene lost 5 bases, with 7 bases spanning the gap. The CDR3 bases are TGCGCCAGCAGAGGGGGAACTGAAGCTTTCTTT. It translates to CASRGGTEAFF.

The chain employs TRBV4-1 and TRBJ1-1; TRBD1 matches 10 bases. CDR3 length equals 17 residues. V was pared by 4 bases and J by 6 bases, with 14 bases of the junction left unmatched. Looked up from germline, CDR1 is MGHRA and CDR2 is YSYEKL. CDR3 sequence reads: CASSLTPGTGVLAEAFF. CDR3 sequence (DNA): TGCGCCAGCAGCCTTACCCCCGGGACAGGGGTTTTAGCTGAAGCTTTCTTT.

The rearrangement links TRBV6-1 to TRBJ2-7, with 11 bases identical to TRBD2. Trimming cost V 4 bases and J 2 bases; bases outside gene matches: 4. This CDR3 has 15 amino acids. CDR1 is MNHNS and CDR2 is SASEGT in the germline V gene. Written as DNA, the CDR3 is TGTGCCAGCAGTGGGACTAGCGGGCTCCCCTACGAGCAGTACTTC. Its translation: CASSGTSGLPYEQYF.

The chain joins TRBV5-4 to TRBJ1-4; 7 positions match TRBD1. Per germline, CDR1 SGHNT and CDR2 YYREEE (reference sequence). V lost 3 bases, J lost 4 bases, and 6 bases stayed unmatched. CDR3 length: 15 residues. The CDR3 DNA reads TGTGCCAGCAGCTCGGGGACAGCCCATAATGAAAAACTGTTTTTT. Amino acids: CASSSGTAHNEKLFF.